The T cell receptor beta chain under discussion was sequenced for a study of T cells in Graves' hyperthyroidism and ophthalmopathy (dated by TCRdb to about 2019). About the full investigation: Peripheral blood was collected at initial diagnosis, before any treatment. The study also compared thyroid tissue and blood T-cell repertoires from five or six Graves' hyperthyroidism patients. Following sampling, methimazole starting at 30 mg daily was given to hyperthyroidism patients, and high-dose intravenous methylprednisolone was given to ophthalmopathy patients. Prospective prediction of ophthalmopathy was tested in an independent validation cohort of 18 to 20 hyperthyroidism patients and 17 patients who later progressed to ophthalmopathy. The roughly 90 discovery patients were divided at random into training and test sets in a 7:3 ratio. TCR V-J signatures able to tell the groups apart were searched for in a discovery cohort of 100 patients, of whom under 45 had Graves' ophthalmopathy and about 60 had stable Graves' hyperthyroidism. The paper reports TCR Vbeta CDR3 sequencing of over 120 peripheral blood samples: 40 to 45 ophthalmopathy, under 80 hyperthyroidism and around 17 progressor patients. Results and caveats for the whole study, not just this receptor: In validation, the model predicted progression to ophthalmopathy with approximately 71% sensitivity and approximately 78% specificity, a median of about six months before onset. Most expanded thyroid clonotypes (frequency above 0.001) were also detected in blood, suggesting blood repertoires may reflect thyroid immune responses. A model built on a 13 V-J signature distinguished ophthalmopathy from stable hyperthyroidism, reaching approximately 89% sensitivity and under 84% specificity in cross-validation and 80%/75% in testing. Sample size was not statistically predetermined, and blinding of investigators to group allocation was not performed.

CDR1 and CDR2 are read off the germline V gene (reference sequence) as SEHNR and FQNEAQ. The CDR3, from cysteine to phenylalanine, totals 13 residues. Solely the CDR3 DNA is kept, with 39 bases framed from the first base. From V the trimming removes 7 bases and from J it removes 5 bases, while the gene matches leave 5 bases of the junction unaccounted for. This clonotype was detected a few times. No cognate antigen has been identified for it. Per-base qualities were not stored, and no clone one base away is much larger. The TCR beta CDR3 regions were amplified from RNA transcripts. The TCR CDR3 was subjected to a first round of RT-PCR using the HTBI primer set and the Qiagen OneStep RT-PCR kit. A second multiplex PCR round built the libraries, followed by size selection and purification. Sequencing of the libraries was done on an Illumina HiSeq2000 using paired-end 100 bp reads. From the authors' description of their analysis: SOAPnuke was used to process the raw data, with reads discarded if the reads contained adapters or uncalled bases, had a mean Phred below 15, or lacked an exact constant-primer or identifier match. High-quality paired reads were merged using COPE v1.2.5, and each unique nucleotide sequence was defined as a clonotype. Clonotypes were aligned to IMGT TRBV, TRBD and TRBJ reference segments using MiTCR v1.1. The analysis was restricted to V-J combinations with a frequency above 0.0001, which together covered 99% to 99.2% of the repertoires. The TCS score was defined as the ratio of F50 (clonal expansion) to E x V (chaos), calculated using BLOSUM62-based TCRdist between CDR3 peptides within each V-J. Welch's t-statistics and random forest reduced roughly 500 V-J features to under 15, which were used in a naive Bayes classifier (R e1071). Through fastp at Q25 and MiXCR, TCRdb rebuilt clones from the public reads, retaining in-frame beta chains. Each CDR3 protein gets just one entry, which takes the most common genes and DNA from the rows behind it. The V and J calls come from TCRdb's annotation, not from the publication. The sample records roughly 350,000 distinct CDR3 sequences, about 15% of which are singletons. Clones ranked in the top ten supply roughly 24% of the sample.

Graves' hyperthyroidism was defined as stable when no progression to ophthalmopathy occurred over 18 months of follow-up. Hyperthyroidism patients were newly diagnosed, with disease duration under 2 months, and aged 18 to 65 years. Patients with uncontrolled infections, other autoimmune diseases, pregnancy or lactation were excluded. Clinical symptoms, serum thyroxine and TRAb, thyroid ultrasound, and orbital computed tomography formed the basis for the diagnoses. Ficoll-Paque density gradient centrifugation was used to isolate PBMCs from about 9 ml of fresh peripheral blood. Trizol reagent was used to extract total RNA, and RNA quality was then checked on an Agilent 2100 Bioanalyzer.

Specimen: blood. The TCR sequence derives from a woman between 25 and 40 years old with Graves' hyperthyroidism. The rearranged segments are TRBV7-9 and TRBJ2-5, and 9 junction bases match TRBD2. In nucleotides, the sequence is TGTGCCAGCACCGTAGCGGGAGTGGAGACCCAGTACTTC. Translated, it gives CASTVAGVETQYF.